These 29 T cell receptor beta chains originate from one sample sequenced in a study of T-cell memory formation after mild COVID-19. From the 5' RACE reads, TCRdb called clonotypes with MiXCR, one entry per CDR3 protein. The data hold 470,000 or so distinct CDR3 sequences, with 20% to 25% observed a single time. The sample consisted of PBMCs or a T cell subset sorted from them (not recorded which). These receptors were obtained from an adult woman who had mild COVID-19 (a few samples of this study predate the infection). Cell type and time point are not known.

This clonotype was counted only a few times. V is TRBV3-1 and J is TRBJ2-7, with D perhaps TRBD2 (5 bases). Germline CDR1 LGHDT, CDR2 YNNKEL (reference sequence). This CDR3 is built from 16 residues. V gave up 1 base and J gave up 3 bases, with 16 bases separating them. DNA of the CDR3: TGTGCCAGCAGCCAAGGATTTAGAGGGATCGGCTACGAGCAGTACTTC. Encoded protein: CASSQGFRGIGYEQYF.

CDR3 nucleotide sequence: TGTGCCAGCAGCCGAAGGACAGGATCGGACCAGCCCCAGCATTTT. Protein product: CASSRRTGSDQPQHF. The chain employs TRBV12-3 or TRBV12-4 and TRBJ1-5; TRBD1 agrees at 7 bases. J gave up 7 bases and V 6 bases, and 12 bases lay outside the gene matches. The CDR3 is 15 amino acids.

This sequence joins TRBV20-1 and TRBJ2-7; D remains ambiguous. Germline V gives CDR1 DFQATT, CDR2 SNEGSKA (reference sequence). Trimming took 1 base from V and 6 from J, leaving 16 bases between them. CDR3 length: 14 amino acids. The CDR3, as DNA: TGCAGTGCTAGAGCTGGGGAATTTGGGATCGAGCAGTACTTC. Protein sequence: CSARAGEFGIEQYF.

The chain uses TRBV30 and TRBJ1-1, with D possibly matching TRBD1 (6 bases). V lost 3 bases to trimming and J lost 3 bases, with 17 bases between them. This CDR3 has 15 amino acids. Per the germline V gene, CDR1 is GTSNPN and CDR2 is SVGIG (reference sequence). For the CDR3, the DNA is TGTGCCTGGAGAAGGGGGAGTTTCTCCTACACTGAAGCTTTCTTT. Translation gives CAWRRGSFSYTEAFF.

This chain connects TRBV20-1 to TRBJ2-7; D is ambiguous. The CDR3 consists of 12 residues. CDR1 is DFQATT, CDR2 SNEGSKA, per germline (reference sequence). Trimming shortened V by 4 bases and J by 3 bases, and 10 bases separated the two germline ends. The CDR3 region is CSATGTYYEQYF. The DNA for the CDR3 is TGCAGTGCTACAGGAACCTACTACGAGCAGTACTTC.

The rearrangement links TRBV6-5 to TRBJ1-1; D not certain. Deletions cut 10 bases from V and 4 bases from J, with 19 bases between. The length of the CDR3 is 14 residues. Germline lookup yields CDR1 MNHEY and CDR2 SVGAGI. The CDR3 reads CATKTPRVGTEAFF. DNA of the CDR3: TGTGCCACTAAGACACCTCGGGTGGGCACTGAAGCTTTCTTT.

This rearrangement joins TRBV4-2 to TRBJ2-2; possible D gene TRBD1, 6 bases. The CDR3 length is 16 residues. V was pared by 3 bases and J by 0 bases, with 11 bases between. Germline loops: CDR1 LGHNA, CDR2 YNFKEQ. The CDR3 DNA sequence: TGTGCCAGCAGCCAGAGAGGGACATCGAACACCGGGGAGCTGTTTTTT. As protein: CASSQRGTSNTGELFF.

This chain uses TRBV12-3 or TRBV12-4 with TRBJ1-1; no clear D gene. The ends were cut back, 7 bases at V and 1 base at J, with 22 bases in the middle. This CDR3 comprises 17 residues. CDR3 DNA: TGTGCCAGCAAGCGGGAGCGATCAATCGAACCGAACACTGAAGCTTTCTTT. Translated: CASKRERSIEPNTEAFF.

This clonotype came up a few times. J is TRBJ2-1 and V is TRBV2; TRBD1 matches at 8 bases. CDR1 and CDR2 (germline): SNHLY, FYNNEI. V dropped 6 bases and J dropped 1; count of bases not matched to a gene: 17. The CDR3 extends over 19 amino acids. CDR3 bases: TGTGCCAGCAGCAGGGTGACAGGGGCCCTTTTTGGGTCCTACAATGAGCAGTTCTTC. Protein product: CASSRVTGALFGSYNEQFF.

This clonotype was found a few times. The gene calls are TRBV2 and TRBJ1-5; D not resolved. The CDR3 length is 15 residues. The germline gives CDR1 SNHLY, CDR2 FYNNEI. The V end lost 2 bases, the J end lost 0 bases, and 8 bases lay between the germline ends. The CDR3 protein is CASSERQYSNQPQHF. The DNA of the CDR3 is TGTGCCAGCAGTGAAAGGCAGTATAGCAATCAGCCCCAGCATTTT.

Ten or more counts support this clonotype. The genes are TRBV10-2 and TRBJ1-1; D unresolved. V lost 6 bases to trimming and J lost 0 bases, with 11 bases between them. The CDR3 has 14 residues. In germline, CDR1 is WSHSY, CDR2 SAAADI. In DNA form, the CDR3 reads TGCGCCAGCAGCAGGATTTCCATGAACACTGAAGCTTTCTTT. This translates into CASSRISMNTEAFF.

The CDR3 spells CASSFSFGSYNEQFF. The CDR3 DNA reads TGTGCCAGCAGCTTTAGCTTTGGCTCCTACAATGAGCAGTTCTTC. The chain combines TRBV7-2 with TRBJ2-1; the D is unclear. Per the germline V gene, CDR1 is SGHTA and CDR2 is FQGNSA. V was pared by 3 bases and J by 0 bases, with 9 bases between. The CDR3 loop spans 15 amino acids.

The chain uses TRBV15 and TRBJ1-5; tentative D call: TRBD1 (5 bases). V lost 5 bases, J lost 2 bases, and 13 bases lay in between. This CDR3 spans 15 amino acids. Germline-derived CDR1 and CDR2 are LNHNV and YYDKDF (reference sequence). CDR3 protein: CATSDRGAGNQPQHF. The CDR3 region has the DNA TGTGCCACCAGCGACCGCGGGGCTGGCAATCAGCCCCAGCATTTT.

J is TRBJ1-2 and V is TRBV7-9; 7 nucleotides match TRBD1. CDR3 length: 15 amino acids. V lost 3 bases, J lost 3 bases, and 7 bases stayed unmatched. From germline, CDR1 is SEHNR and CDR2 FQNEAQ (reference sequence). The CDR3 sequence is CASSFPGTEHYGYTF. The CDR3 nucleotides are TGTGCCAGCAGCTTCCCCGGGACAGAACACTATGGCTACACCTTC.

V gene TRBV6-6 combines with J gene TRBJ1-5, with 8 bases fitting TRBD1. The germline V gene encodes CDR1 MNHNY and CDR2 SVGAGI (reference sequence). Trimming took 6 bases from V and 0 from J; bases not matched to a gene: 19. This CDR3 spans 20 amino acids. CDR3 in amino acids: CASRGPGQGTAGYSNQPQHF. CDR3 bases: TGTGCCAGCAGGGGACCCGGACAGGGAACGGCCGGATATAGCAATCAGCCCCAGCATTTT.

The chain combines TRBV2 with TRBJ1-5; 8 bases line up with TRBD1. J was trimmed by 2 bases and V by 4 bases; bases with no gene match: 4. The germline V gene has CDR1 SNHLY and CDR2 FYNNEI. This CDR3 comprises 15 residues. CDR3 bases: TGTGCCAGCAGTGCACAGGGGGTGGGCAATCAGCCCCAGCATTTT. It encodes CASSAQGVGNQPQHF.

The chain couples TRBV15 to TRBJ1-5; D might be TRBD1 (5 bases). The germline V and J ends were trimmed by 8 bases and 9 bases, with 20 bases remaining between them. The CDR3 has 14 residues. Germline CDR1 LNHNV, CDR2 YYDKDF (reference sequence). As DNA, the CDR3 is TGTGCCACCCGCGGGGGGTCCACGAGAGGGCCCCAGCATTTT. This codes for CATRGGSTRGPQHF.

This clonotype was detected ten times or more. V gene TRBV20-1 combines with J gene TRBJ2-1, with TRBD2 identical over 11 bases. CDR3 size: 20 residues. V lost 0 bases and J lost 0; bases outside the gene matches: 13. Germline V gene sequence: CDR1 DFQATT, CDR2 SNEGSKA (reference sequence). The chain's CDR3 is CSARDASGRTQSFSYNEQFF. CDR3 in DNA: TGCAGTGCTAGAGACGCTAGCGGGAGGACCCAGAGCTTCTCCTACAATGAGCAGTTCTTC.

This clonotype was seen repeatedly, ten times or more. The chain is built from TRBV29-1 and TRBJ2-3; 8 bases are shared with TRBD2. The germline V gene has CDR1 SQVTM and CDR2 ANQGSEA. The junction had 16 bases not matched to a gene; V was cut back by 5 bases and J by 3 bases. The CDR3 totals 17 residues. The CDR3 nucleotides are TGCAGCGTTAACTTTTTGGGGAAGCGGGAGAGGACAGATACGCAGTATTTT. Its translation is CSVNFLGKRERTDTQYF.

The chain uses TRBV13 and TRBJ2-7, with a tentative D call TRBD1 (6 bases). There are 11 residues in the CDR3. In germline, CDR1 is PRHDT, CDR2 FYEKMQ (reference sequence). The ends were cut back, 7 bases at V and 6 bases at J, with 10 bases in the middle. The CDR3 is CASKLQGEQYF. Written as DNA, the CDR3 is TGTGCCAGCAAATTACAGGGCGAGCAGTACTTC.

The chain joins TRBV4-1 to TRBJ2-7; the D call may be TRBD1 or TRBD2 (6 bases each). The germline V and J ends were trimmed by 3 bases and 3 bases, with 15 bases remaining between them. The CDR3 extends over 15 amino acids. Per germline, CDR1 MGHRA and CDR2 YSYEKL. CDR3 in DNA: TGCGCCAGCAGCCATGGGGGCTCCGGGAGCTACGAGCAGTACTTC. Amino acids: CASSHGGSGSYEQYF.

A note on this clonotype: A read error may account for a junction end that differs from germline. The V gene is TRBV7-8, the J gene TRBJ1-1, with D possibly being TRBD1 (5 bases). CDR1 and CDR2 (germline): SGHVS, FQNEAQ. This CDR3 comprises 15 residues. The CDR3 DNA reads TGTGCCAGCAGCTTAGCAGGGATCGGGGACTCTGAAGATTTCTTT. Its protein product is CASSLAGIGDSEDFF.

The gene calls are TRBV6-6 and TRBJ1-4; possible D gene TRBD1, 5 bases. The germline V and J ends were trimmed by 0 bases and 6 bases, with 11 bases remaining between them. The CDR3 is 15 amino acids. The germline V gene encodes CDR1 MNHNY and CDR2 SVGAGI (reference sequence). The DNA of the CDR3 is TGTGCCAGCAGTTACTCAGGCAGGGCGCATGAAAAACTGTTTTTT. The encoded protein is CASSYSGRAHEKLFF.

This clonotype was seen only a few times. V is TRBV10-3 and J is TRBJ2-5, with TRBD2 matching over 10 bases. Germline V gene lookup returns CDR1 ENHRY and CDR2 SYGVKD. The trim removed 11 bases at V and 5 bases at J, leaving 8 bases unmatched. The CDR3 is 13 residues long. The CDR3 loop reads CALKGTSDETQYF. The CDR3 DNA reads as TGTGCCCTCAAAGGGACTAGCGATGAGACCCAGTACTTC.

This clonotype was picked up a small number of times. This sequence joins TRBV5-1 and TRBJ2-2; 7 bases are shared with TRBD2. This CDR3 region has 15 residues. Germline V gene lookup returns CDR1 SGHRS and CDR2 YFSETQ. Trimming at V came to 4 bases and at J to 2 bases, leaving 5 bases not matched to a gene. Here the CDR3 reads CASSPSGANTGELFF. The DNA for the CDR3 is TGCGCCAGCAGCCCTAGCGGAGCTAACACCGGGGAGCTGTTTTTT.

The V call is TRBV30, the J call TRBJ1-1; D is unclear. In germline, CDR1 is GTSNPN, CDR2 SVGIG (reference sequence). The CDR3 runs 13 residues. With 0 bases removed from V and 6 bases from J, the gap between germline ends came to 11 bases. The CDR3: CAWSVQWGAEAFF. In DNA, the CDR3 is TGTGCCTGGAGTGTACAGTGGGGAGCTGAAGCTTTCTTT.

This clonotype has at least ten counts. V and J are TRBV5-1 and TRBJ1-5; 7 positions agree with TRBD1. The trim removed 0 bases at V and 7 bases at J, leaving 10 bases unmatched. The CDR3 consists of 16 residues. Germline-derived CDR1 and CDR2 are SGHRS and YFSETQ. The DNA of the CDR3 is TGCGCCAGCAGCTTGGAGCCAGGGGGGAGTATACAGCCCCAGCATTTT. Translation gives CASSLEPGGSIQPQHF.

This clonotype showed up just a few times. The chain carries TRBV18 and TRBJ1-5, with TRBD1 matching over 8 bases. V gave up 5 bases and J gave up 3 bases; unmatched junction bases: 6. This CDR3 comprises 15 residues. Germline-derived CDR1 and CDR2 are KGHSH and LQKENI. In nucleotides, the CDR3 is TGTGCCAGCTCATCGGGACAGGCGGACAATCAGCCCCAGCATTTT. It codes for CASSSGQADNQPQHF. Filled out from reference TRBV18 and TRBJ1-5, the complete variable domain reads NAGVMQNPRHLVRRRGQEARLRCSPMKGHSHVYWYRQLPEEGLKFMVYLQKENIIDESGMPKERFSAEFPKEGPSILRIQQVVRGDSAAYFCASSSGQADNQPQHFGDGTRLSIL.

This clonotype was picked up a small number of times. The chain couples TRBV9 to TRBJ2-5; TRBD2 aligns across 12 bases. CDR3 length equals 18 residues. V dropped 1 base and J dropped 5; count of bases not matched to a gene: 12. Germline-derived CDR1 and CDR2 are SGDLS and YYNGEE. CDR3: CASSVPLSLTSGGETQYF. The CDR3 DNA is TGTGCCAGCAGCGTACCCCTATCTTTGACTAGCGGGGGCGAGACCCAGTACTTC.